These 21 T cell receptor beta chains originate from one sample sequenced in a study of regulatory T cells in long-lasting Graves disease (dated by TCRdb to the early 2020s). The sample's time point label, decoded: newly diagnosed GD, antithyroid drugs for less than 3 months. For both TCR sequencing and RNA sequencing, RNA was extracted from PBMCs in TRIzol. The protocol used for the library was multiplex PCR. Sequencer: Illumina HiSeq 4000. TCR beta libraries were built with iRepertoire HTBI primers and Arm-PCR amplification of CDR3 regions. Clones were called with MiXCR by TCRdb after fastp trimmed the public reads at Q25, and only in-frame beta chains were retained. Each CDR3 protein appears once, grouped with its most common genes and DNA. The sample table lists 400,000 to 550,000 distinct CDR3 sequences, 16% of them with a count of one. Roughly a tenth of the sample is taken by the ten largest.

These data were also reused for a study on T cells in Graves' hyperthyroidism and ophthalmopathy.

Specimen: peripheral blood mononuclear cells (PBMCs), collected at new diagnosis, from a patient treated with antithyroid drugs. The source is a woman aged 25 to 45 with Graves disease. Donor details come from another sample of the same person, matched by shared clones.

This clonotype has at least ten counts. The CDR3 nucleotides read TGTGCCACCAGCAGAGAGGGGAGCGGGCTCACCGGGGAGCTGTTTTTT. It yields the protein CATSREGSGLTGELFF. V gene TRBV15 combines with J gene TRBJ2-2; D might be TRBD2 (6 bases). Trimming took off 0 bases at V and 4 bases at J, with 12 bases between the two ends. The CDR3 is 16 residues long. Germline loops: CDR1 LNHNV, CDR2 YYDKDF (reference sequence).

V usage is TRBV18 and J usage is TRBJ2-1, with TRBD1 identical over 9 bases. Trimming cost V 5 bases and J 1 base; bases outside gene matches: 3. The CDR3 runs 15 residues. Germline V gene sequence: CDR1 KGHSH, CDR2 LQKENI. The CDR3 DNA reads TGTGCCAGCTCAACAGGGGGCGCGTCCTACAATGAGCAGTTCTTC. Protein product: CASSTGGASYNEQFF.

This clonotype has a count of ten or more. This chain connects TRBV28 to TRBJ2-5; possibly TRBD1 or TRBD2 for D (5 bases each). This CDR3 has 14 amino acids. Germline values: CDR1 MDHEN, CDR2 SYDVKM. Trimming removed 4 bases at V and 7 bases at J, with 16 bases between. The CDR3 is CASSSRDLGRTQYF. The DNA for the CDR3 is TGTGCCAGCAGTTCCCGGGACCTAGGGAGGACCCAGTACTTC. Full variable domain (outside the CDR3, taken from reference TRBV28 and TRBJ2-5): DVKVTQSSRYLVKRTGEKVFLECVQDMDHENMFWYRQDPGLGLRLIYFSYDVKMKEKGDIPEGYSVSREKKERFSLILESASTNQTSMYLCASSSRDLGRTQYFGPGTRLLVL.

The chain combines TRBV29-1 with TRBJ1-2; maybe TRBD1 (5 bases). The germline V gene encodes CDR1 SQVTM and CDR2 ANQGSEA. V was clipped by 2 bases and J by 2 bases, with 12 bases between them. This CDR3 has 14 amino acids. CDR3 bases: TGCAGCGTTGAAAGGGCAGGGAGGAACTATGGCTACACCTTC. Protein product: CSVERAGRNYGYTF.

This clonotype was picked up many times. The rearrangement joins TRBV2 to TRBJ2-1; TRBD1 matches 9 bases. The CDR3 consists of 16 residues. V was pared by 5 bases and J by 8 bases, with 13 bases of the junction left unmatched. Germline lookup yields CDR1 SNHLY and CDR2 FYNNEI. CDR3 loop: CASSLGEGQGSYEQFF. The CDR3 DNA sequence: TGTGCCAGCAGTCTAGGGGAGGGACAGGGCTCTTATGAGCAGTTCTTC.

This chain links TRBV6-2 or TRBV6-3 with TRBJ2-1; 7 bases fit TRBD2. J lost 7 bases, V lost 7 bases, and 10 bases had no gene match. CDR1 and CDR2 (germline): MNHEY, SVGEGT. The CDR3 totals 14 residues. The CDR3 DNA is TGTGCCAGCAAGGAGCGGGGAGAGGCTAATGAGCAGTTCTTC. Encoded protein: CASKERGEANEQFF.

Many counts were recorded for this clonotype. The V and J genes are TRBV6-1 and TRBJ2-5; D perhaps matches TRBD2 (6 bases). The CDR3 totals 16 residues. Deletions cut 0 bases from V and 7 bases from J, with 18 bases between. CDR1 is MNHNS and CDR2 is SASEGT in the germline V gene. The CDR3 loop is CASSEATVPGGLTQYF. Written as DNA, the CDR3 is TGTGCCAGCAGTGAAGCGACCGTCCCTGGGGGGTTGACCCAGTACTTC.

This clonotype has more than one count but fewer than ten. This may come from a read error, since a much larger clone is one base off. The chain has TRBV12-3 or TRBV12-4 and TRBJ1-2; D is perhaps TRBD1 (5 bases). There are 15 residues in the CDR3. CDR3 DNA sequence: TGTGCCAGCAGCCTTAGTGGGGCTACCTTCTATGGCCACACCTTC. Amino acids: CASSLSGATFYGHTF.

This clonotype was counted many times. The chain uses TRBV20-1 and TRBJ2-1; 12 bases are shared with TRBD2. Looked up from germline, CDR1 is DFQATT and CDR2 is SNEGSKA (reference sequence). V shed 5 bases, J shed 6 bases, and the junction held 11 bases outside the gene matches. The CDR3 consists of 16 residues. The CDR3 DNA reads TGCAGTGCTTACGAATCGACTAGCGGGAGCTTCAATGAGCAGTTCTTC. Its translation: CSAYESTSGSFNEQFF.

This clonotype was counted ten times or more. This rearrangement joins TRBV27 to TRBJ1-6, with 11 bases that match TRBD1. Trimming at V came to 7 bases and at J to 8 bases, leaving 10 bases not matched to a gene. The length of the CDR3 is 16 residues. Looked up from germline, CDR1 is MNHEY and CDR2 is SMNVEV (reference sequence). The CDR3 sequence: CASTPTGQGAYSPLHF. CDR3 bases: TGTGCCAGCACACCCACAGGACAGGGGGCATATTCACCCCTCCACTTT.

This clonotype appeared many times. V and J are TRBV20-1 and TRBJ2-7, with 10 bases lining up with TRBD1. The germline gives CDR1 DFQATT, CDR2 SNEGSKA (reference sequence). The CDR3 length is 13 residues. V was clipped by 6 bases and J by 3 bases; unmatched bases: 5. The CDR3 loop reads CSALTGGYYEQYF. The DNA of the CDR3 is TGCAGTGCCCTGACAGGGGGCTACTACGAGCAGTACTTC.

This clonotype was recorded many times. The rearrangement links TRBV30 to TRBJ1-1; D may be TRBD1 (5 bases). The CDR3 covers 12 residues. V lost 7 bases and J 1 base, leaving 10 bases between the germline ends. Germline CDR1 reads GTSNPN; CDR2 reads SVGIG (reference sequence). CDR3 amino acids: CAFRTQNTEAFF. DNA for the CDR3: TGTGCCTTTCGGACACAGAACACTGAAGCTTTCTTT.

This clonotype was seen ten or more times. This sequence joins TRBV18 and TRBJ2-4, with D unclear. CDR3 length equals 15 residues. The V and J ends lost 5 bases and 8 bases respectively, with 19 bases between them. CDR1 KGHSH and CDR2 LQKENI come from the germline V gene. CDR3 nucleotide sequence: TGTGCCAGCTCAACGCTAGTACGGTGGTGGGACATTCAGTACTTC. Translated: CASSTLVRWWDIQYF.

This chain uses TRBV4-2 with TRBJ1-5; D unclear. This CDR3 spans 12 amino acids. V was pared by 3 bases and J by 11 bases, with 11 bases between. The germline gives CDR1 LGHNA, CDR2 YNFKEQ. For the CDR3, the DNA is TGTGCCAGCAGCCATTCTGGGAAAACCCAGCATTTT. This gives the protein CASSHSGKTQHF.

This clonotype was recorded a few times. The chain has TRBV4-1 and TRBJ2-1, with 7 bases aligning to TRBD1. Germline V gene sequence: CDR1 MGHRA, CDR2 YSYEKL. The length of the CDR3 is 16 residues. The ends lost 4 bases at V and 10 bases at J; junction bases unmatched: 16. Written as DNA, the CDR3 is TGCGCCAGCAGCCGAGTTGATCCAGGGCACAGGGGAGAGCAGTTCTTC. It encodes CASSRVDPGHRGEQFF.

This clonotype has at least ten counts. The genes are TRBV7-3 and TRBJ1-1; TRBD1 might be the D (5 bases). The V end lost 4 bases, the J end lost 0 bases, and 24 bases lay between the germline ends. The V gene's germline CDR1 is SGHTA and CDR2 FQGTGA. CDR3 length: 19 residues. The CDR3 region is CASSSFFGPLQAVNTEAFF. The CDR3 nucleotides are TGTGCCAGCAGCTCTTTCTTTGGGCCCTTACAGGCCGTGAACACTGAAGCTTTCTTT. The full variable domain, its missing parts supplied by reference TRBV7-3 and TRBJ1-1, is GAGVSQTPSNKVTEKGKYVELRCDPISGHTALYWYRQSLGQGPEFLIYFQGTGAADDSGLPNDRFFAVRPEGSVSTLKIQRTERGDSAVYLCASSSFFGPLQAVNTEAFFGQGTRLTVV.

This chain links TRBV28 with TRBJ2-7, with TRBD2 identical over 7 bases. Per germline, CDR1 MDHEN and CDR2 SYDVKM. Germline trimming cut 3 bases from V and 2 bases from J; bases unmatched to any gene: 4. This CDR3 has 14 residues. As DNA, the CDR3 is TGTGCCAGCAGTTTCCTAGCGGAGACCTACGAGCAGTACTTC. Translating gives CASSFLAETYEQYF.

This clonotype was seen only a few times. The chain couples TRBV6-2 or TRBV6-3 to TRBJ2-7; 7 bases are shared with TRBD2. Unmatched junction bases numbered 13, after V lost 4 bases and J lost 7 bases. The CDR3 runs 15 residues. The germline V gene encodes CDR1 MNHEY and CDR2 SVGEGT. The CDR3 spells CASSSVAGEGGEQYF. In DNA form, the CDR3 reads TGTGCCAGCAGTTCAGTTGCGGGAGAGGGTGGGGAGCAGTACTTC.

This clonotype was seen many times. The CDR3 DNA sequence: TGCAGTGCTAGAGATAGGACAGCGGGAGCGGTTACAGATACGCAGTATTTT. It codes for CSARDRTAGAVTDTQYF. V usage is TRBV20-1 and J usage is TRBJ2-3, with 8 positions matching TRBD2. The V gene end was trimmed by 0 bases and the J gene end by 3 bases; junction bases not matched to a gene: 11. The CDR3 consists of 17 residues. Germline CDR1 is DFQATT and CDR2 is SNEGSKA (reference sequence).

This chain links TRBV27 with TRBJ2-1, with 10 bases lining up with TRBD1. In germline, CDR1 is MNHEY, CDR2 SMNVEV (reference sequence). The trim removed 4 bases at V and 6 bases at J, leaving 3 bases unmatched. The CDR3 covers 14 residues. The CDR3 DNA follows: TGTGCCAGCAGTTCCCGGACAGGGGGCAATGAGCAGTTCTTC. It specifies CASSSRTGGNEQFF.

The CDR3 spells CSVWSPASGITGYNEQFF. The CDR3 DNA reads TGCAGCGTCTGGAGTCCGGCTAGCGGGATAACGGGCTACAATGAGCAGTTCTTC. The chain has TRBV29-1 and TRBJ2-1, with 9 bases identical to TRBD2. J gave up 3 bases and V 6 bases, and 18 bases lay outside the gene matches. Per the germline V gene, CDR1 is SQVTM and CDR2 is ANQGSEA. The CDR3 totals 18 residues.